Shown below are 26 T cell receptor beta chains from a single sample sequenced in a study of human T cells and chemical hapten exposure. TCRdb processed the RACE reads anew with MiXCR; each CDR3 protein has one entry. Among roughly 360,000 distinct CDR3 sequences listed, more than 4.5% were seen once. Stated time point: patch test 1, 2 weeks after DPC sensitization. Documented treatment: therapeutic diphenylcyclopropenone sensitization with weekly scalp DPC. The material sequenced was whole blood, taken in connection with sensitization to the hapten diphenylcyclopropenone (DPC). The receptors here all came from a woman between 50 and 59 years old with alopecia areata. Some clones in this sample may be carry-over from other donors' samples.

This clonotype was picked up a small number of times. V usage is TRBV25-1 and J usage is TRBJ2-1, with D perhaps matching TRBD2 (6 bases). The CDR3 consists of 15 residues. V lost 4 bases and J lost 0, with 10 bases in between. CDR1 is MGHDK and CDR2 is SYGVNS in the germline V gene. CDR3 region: CASSVTRSSYNEQFF. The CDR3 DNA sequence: TGTGCCAGCAGTGTGACTAGGAGCTCCTACAATGAGCAGTTCTTC.

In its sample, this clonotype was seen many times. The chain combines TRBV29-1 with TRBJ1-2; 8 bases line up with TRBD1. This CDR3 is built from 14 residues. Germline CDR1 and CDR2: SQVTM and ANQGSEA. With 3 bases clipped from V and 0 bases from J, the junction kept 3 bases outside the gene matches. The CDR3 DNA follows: TGCAGCGTTGAGGACAGGGTAGCTAACTATGGCTACACCTTC. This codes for CSVEDRVANYGYTF. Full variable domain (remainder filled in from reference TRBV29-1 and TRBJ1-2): SAVISQKPSRDICQRGTSLTIQCQVDSQVTMMFWYRQQPGQSLTLIATANQGSEATYESGFVIDKFPISRPNLTFSTLTVSNMSPEDSSIYLCSVEDRVANYGYTFGSGTRLTVV.

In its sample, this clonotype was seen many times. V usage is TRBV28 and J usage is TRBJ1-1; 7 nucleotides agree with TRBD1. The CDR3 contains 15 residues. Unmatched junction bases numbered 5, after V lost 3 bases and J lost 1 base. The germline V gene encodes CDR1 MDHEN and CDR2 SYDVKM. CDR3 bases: TGTGCCAGCAGTTTTAGGGGGCAAGGGAACACTGAAGCTTTCTTT. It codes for CASSFRGQGNTEAFF.

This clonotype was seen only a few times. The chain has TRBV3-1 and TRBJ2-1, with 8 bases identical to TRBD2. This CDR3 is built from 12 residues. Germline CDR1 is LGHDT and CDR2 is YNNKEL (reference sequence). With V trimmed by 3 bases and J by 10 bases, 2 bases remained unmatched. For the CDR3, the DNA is TGTGCCAGCAGCCACCGGGGGGGAGAGCAGTTCTTC. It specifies CASSHRGGEQFF.

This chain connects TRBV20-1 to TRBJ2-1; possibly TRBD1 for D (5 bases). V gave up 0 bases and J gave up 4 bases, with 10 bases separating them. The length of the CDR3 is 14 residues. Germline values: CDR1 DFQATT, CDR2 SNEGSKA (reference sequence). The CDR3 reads CSARDADRYNEQFF. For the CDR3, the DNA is TGCAGTGCTAGAGATGCAGACAGATACAATGAGCAGTTCTTC.

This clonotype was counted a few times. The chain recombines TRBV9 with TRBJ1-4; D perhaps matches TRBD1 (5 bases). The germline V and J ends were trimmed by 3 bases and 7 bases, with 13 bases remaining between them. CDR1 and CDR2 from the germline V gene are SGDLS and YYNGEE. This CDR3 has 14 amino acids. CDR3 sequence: CASSGGSSVEKLFF. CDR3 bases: TGTGCCAGCAGCGGGGGGTCGTCTGTTGAAAAACTGTTTTTT. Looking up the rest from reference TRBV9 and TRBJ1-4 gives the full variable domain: DSGVTQTPKHLITATGQRVTLRCSPRSGDLSVYWYQQSLDQGLQFLIQYYNGEERAKGNILERFSAQQFPDLHSELNLSSLELGDSALYFCASSGGSSVEKLFFGSGTQLSVL.

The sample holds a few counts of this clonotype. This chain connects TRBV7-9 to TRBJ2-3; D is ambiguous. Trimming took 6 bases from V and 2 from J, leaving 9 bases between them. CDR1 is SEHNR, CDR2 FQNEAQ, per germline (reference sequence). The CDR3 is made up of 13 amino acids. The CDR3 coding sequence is TGTGCCAGCAGGGCTGCCTTCACAGATACGCAGTATTTT. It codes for CASRAAFTDTQYF.

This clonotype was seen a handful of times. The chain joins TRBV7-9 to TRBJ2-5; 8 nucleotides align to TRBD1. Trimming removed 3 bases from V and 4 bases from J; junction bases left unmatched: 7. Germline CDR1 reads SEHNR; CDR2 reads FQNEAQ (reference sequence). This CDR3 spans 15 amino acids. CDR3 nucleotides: TGTGCCAGCAGCTTTGCAGCAGGGGGCGGAGAGACCCAGTACTTC. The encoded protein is CASSFAAGGGETQYF.

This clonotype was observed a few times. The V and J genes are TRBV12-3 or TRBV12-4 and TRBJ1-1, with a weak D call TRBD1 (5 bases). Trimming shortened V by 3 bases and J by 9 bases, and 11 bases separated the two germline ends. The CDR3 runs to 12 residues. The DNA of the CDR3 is TGTGCCAGCAGTTTCCCCAGGGTTCAAGCTTTCTTT. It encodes CASSFPRVQAFF.

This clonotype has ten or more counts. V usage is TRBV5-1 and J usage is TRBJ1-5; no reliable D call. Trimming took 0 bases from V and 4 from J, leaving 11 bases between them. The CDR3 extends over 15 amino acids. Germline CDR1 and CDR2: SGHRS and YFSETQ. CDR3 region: CASSLGHDPNQPQHF. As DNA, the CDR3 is TGCGCCAGCAGCTTGGGGCACGATCCTAATCAGCCCCAGCATTTT.

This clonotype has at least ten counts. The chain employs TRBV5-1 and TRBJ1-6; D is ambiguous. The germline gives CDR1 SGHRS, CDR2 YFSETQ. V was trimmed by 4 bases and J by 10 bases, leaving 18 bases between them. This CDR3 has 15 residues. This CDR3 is CASSPWTDHGSPLHF. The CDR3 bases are TGCGCCAGCAGCCCATGGACGGATCATGGGTCACCCCTCCACTTT.

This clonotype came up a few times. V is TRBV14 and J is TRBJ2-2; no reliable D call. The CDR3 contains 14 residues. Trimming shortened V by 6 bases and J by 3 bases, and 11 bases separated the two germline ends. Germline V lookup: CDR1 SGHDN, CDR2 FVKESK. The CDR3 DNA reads TGTGCCAGCAGGGAAAGAATCGACACCGGGGAGCTGTTTTTT. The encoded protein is CASRERIDTGELFF.

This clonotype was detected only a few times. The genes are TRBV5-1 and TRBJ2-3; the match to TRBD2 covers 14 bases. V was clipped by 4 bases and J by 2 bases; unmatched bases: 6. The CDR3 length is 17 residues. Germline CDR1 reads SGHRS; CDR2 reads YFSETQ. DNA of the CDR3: TGCGCCAGCAGCCGGGGACTAGCGGGGGCAAACACAGATACGCAGTATTTT. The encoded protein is CASSRGLAGANTDTQYF. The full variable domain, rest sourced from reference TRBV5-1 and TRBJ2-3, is KAGVTQTPRYLIKTRGQQVTLSCSPISGHRSVSWYQQTPGQGLQFLFEYFSETQRNKGNFPGRFSGRQFSNSRSEMNVSTLELGDSALYLCASSRGLAGANTDTQYFGPGTRLTVL.

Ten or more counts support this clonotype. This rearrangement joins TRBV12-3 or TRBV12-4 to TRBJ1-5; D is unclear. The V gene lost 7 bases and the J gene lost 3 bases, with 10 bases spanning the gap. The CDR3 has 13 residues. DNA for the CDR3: TGTGCCAGCACGGCGGGGATCAATCAGCCCCAGCATTTT. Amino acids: CASTAGINQPQHF.

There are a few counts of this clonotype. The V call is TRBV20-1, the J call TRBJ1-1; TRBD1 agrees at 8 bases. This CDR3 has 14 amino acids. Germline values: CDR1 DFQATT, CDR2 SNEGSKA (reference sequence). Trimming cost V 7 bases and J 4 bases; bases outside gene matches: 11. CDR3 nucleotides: TGCAGTGTAAAACCGCAGGGGGCGATCACTGAAGCTTTCTTT. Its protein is CSVKPQGAITEAFF.

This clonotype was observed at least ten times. The CDR3 region has the DNA TGTGCCAGCAGCCAAGATGAGAGGGAGAACACTGAAGCTTTCTTT. It encodes CASSQDERENTEAFF. The chain links TRBV4-2 to TRBJ1-1, with no clear D. V gave up 0 bases and J gave up 1 base, with 9 bases separating them. Germline V CDR1 and CDR2: LGHNA, YNFKEQ. This CDR3 region has 15 residues.

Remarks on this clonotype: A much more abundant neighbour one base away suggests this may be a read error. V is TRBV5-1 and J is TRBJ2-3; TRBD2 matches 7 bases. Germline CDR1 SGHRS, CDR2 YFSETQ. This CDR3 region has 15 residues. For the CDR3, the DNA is TGCGCCAGCAGCTTGAAGCCAGGGAGGGCAGATATGCAGTATTTT. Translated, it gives CASSLKPGRADMQYF.

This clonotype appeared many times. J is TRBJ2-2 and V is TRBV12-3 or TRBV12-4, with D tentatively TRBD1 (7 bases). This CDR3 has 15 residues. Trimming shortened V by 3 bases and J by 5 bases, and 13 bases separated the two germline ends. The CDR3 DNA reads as TGTGCCAGCAGTTTCCCCAGGGGGGAAACCGGGGAGCTGTTTTTT. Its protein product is CASSFPRGETGELFF.

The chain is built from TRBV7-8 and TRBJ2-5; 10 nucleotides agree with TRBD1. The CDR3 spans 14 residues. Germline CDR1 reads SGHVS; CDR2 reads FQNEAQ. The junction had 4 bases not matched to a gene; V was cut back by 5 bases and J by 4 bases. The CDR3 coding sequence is TGTGCCAGCAGCCGGGACAGGGGCGCAGAGACCCAGTACTTC. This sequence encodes CASSRDRGAETQYF.

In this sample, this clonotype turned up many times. Here the CDR3 reads CASSYSRGITDTQYF. The CDR3 DNA is TGTGCCAGCAGTTACTCTCGGGGAATCACAGATACGCAGTATTTT. The chain combines TRBV6-2 or TRBV6-3 with TRBJ2-3; D is perhaps TRBD2 (5 bases). V was clipped by 0 bases and J by 2 bases, with 9 bases between them. Germline CDR1 reads MNHEY; CDR2 reads SVGEGT. This CDR3 region has 15 residues.

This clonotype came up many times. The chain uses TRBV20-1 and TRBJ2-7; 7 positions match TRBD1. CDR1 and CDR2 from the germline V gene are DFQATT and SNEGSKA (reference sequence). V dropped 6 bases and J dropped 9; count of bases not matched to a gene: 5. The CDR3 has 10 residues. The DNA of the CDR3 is TGCAGTGCAATGACAGGGCCGCAGTACTTC. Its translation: CSAMTGPQYF.

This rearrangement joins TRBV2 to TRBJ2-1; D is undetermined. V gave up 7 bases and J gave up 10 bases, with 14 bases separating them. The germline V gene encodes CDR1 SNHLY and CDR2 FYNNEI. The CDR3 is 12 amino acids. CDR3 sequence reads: CASTSDATEQFF. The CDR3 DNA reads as TGTGCCAGCACCTCTGACGCTACCGAGCAGTTCTTC.

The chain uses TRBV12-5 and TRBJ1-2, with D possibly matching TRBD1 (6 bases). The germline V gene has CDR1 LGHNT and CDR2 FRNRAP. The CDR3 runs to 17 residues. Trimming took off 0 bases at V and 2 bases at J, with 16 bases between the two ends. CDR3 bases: TGTGCTAGTGGTTTGGTTACCCCTAGGCAGGGGAACTATGGCTACACCTTC. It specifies CASGLVTPRQGNYGYTF.

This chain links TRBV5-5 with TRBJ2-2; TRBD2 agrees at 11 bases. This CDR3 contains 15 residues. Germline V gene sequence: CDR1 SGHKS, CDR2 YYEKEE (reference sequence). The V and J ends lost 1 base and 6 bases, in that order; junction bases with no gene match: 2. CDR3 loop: CASSLSSGRAGELFF. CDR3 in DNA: TGTGCCAGCAGCTTGAGTAGCGGGAGGGCCGGGGAGCTGTTTTTT.

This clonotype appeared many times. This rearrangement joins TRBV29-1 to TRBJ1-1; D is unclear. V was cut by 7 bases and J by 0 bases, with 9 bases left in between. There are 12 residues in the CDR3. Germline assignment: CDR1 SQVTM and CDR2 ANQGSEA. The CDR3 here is CSATFLNTEAFF. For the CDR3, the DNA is TGCAGCGCCACCTTTTTGAACACTGAAGCTTTCTTT.

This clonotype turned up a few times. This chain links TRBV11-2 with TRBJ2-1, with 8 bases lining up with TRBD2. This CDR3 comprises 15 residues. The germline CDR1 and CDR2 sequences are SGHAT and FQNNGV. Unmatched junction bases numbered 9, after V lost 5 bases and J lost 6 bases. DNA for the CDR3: TGTGCCAGCAGCCCTTTAGCGGGATCAGGCAATGAGCAGTTCTTC. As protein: CASSPLAGSGNEQFF.